This T cell receptor (beta chain) came from a study of beta chain features in type 1 diabetes. General study points: Among all four CD4+ subsets, Type 1 diabetes patients had TCRB CDR3s that were moderately but significantly shorter.

TCRB transcripts that were expressed got sequenced, as all of the isolated RNA had been reverse transcribed. The data were produced by immunoSEQ multiplex PCR, yet TCRdb's version contains in-frame clones alone and is incomplete. The repertoire holds more than 55,000 clones, roughly 50% seen once, with around 2.6% in the top ten. This CDR3 is 13 amino acids long. The germline V gene has CDR1 SGDLS and CDR2 YYNGEE. The V end was cut by 4 bases, the J end by 4 bases, with 10 bases between. In the case of this clone: Its antigen is unidentified.

The TCR comes from a woman in her thirties or forties with type 1 diabetes. Specimen: Tregs from blood. The chain employs TRBV9 and TRBJ2-3, with D perhaps matching TRBD1 (5 bases). The CDR3 DNA is TGTGCCAGCAGCCCAGGGTTAGCAGATACGCAGTATTTT. As protein: CASSPGLADTQYF.